The TCR beta chain described here comes from a study of blood T cell repertoires in COVID-19. Germline lookup yields CDR1 LNHDA and CDR2 SQIVND (reference sequence). The CDR3 has 14 amino acids. V was pared by 4 bases and J by 3 bases, with 4 bases of the junction left unmatched. Study processing details: Amplification of reference gene primers was used by the study to estimate nucleated cell counts. TCRdb's table, derived via immunoSEQ multiplex PCR, lists solely in-frame clones and lacks some. D and trimming come from the DNA, and the V and J calls and clone size come from that table. The sample has roughly 85,000 clones, more than 60% seen once.

The sample taken for sequencing was peripheral blood. The chain combines TRBV19 with TRBJ2-7; 9 bases align to TRBD1. The clonotype originates from a human donor in a cohort sampled during active COVID-19. Written as DNA, the CDR3 is TGTGCCAGTAGTACCCAGACAGGGGGCTACGAGCAGTACTTC. It yields the protein CASSTQTGGYEQYF.